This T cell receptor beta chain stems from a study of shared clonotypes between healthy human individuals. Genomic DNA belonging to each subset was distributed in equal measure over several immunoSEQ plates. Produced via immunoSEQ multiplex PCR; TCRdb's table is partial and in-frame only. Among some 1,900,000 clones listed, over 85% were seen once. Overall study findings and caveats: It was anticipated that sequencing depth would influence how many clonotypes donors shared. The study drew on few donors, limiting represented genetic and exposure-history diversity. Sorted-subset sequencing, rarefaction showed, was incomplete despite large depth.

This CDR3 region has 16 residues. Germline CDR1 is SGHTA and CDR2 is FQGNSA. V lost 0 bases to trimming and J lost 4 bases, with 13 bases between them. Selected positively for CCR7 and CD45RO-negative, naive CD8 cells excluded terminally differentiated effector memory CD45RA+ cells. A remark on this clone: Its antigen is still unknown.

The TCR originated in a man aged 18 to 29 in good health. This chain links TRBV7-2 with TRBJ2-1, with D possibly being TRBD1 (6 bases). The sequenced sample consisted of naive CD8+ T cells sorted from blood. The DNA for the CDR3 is TGTGCCAGCAGCTTAGCGTCTGGGGGCAGGTACAATGAGCAGTTCTTC. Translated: CASSLASGGRYNEQFF.